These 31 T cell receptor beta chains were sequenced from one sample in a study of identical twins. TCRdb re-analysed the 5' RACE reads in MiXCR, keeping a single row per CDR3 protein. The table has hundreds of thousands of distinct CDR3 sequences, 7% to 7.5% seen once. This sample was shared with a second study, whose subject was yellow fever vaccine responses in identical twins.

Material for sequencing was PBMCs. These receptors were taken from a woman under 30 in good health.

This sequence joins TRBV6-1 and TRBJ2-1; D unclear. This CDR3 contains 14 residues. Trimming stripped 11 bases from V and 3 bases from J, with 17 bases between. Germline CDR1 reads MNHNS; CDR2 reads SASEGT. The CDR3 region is CASKAGLFYNEQFF. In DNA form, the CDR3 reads TGTGCCTCTAAGGCCGGTCTTTTCTACAATGAGCAGTTCTTC.

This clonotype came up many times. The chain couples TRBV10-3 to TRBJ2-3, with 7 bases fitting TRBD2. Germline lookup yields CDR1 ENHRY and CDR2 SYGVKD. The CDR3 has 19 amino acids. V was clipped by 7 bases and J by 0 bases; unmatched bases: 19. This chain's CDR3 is CAITRTVGELATSTDTQYF. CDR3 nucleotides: TGTGCCATCACCCGAACGGTGGGCGAACTAGCGACTAGCACAGATACGCAGTATTTT.

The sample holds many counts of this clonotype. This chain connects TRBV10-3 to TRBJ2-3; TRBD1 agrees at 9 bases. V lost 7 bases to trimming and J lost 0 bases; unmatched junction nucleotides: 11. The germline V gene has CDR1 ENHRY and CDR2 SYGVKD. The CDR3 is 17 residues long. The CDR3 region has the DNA TGTGCCATCAACAGGGGGCCGATAGCGAGTAGCACAGATACGCAGTATTTT. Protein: CAINRGPIASSTDTQYF.

The CDR3 here is CASSLAAGRGNEQFF. CDR3 sequence (DNA): TGCGCCAGCAGCTTGGCCGCGGGGAGGGGGAATGAGCAGTTCTTC. The gene calls are TRBV5-1 and TRBJ2-1, with a weak D call TRBD2 (7 bases). Germline CDR1 reads SGHRS; CDR2 reads YFSETQ. V dropped 0 bases and J dropped 7 bases, with 14 bases sitting between them. This CDR3 spans 15 amino acids.

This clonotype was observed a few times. Here the CDR3 reads CASSLAFNLANTEAFF. In DNA, the CDR3 is TGCGCCAGCAGCTTGGCCTTTAATCTGGCGAACACTGAAGCTTTCTTT. This sequence joins TRBV5-1 and TRBJ1-1; D remains unclear. The CDR3 length is 16 residues. The germline V and J ends were trimmed by 0 bases and 1 base, with 13 bases remaining between them. Germline V gives CDR1 SGHRS, CDR2 YFSETQ. Filled out from reference TRBV5-1 and TRBJ1-1, the complete variable domain reads KAGVTQTPRYLIKTRGQQVTLSCSPISGHRSVSWYQQTPGQGLQFLFEYFSETQRNKGNFPGRFSGRQFSNSRSEMNVSTLELGDSALYLCASSLAFNLANTEAFFGQGTRLTVV.

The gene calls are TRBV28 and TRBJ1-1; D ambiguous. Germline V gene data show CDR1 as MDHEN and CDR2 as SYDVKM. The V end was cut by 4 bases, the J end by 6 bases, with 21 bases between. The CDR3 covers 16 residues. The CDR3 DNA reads TGTGCCAGCAGTTCTTTATGGGTGACGGGTTACTCTGAAGCTTTCTTT. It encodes CASSSLWVTGYSEAFF.

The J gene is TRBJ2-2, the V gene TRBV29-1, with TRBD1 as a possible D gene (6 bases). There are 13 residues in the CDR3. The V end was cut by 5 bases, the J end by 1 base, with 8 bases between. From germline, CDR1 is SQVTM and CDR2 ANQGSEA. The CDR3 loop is CSVTTGNTGELFF. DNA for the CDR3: TGCAGCGTTACGACAGGGAACACCGGGGAGCTGTTTTTT.

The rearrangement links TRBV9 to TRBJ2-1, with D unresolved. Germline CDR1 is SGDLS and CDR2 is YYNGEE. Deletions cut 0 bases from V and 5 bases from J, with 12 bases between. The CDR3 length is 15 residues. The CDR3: CASSVGLLKNNEQFF. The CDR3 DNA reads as TGTGCCAGCAGCGTAGGTCTCCTCAAAAACAATGAGCAGTTCTTC.

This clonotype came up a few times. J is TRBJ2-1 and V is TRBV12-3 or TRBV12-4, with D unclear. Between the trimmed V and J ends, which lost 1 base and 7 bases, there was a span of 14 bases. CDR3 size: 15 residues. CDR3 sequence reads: CASSLGWIYLNEQFF. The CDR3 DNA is TGTGCCAGCAGTTTAGGATGGATCTATTTGAATGAGCAGTTCTTC.

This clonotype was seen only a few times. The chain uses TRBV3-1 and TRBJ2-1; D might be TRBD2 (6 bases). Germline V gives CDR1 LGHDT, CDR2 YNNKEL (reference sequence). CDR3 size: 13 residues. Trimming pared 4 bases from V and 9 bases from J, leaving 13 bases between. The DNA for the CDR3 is TGTGCCAGCAGCCCACCTGGGGGGTCTGAGCAGTTCTTC. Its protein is CASSPPGGSEQFF.

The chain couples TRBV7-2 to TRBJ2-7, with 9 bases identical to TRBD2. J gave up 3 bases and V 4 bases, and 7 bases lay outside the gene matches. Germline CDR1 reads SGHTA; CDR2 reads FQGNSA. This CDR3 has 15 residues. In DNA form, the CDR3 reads TGTGCCAGCAGCTCAGCCGGGACTAGCATCTACGAGCAGTACTTC. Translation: CASSSAGTSIYEQYF.

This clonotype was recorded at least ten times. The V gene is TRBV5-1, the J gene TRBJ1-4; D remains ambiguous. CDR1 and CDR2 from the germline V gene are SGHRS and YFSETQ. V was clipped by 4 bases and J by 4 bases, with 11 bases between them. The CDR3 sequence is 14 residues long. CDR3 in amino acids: CASSLDGSNEKLFF. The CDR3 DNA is TGCGCCAGCAGCCTTGACGGAAGTAATGAAAAACTGTTTTTT.

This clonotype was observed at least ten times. The CDR3 loop is CSASTGPKYNEQFF. CDR3 nucleotides: TGCAGTGCTAGCACTGGACCCAAATACAATGAGCAGTTCTTC. The V gene is TRBV20-1, the J gene TRBJ2-1; no clear D. V was shortened by 3 bases and J by 4 bases, with 13 bases between the two germline ends. The CDR3 covers 14 residues. CDR1 and CDR2 from the germline V gene are DFQATT and SNEGSKA (reference sequence).

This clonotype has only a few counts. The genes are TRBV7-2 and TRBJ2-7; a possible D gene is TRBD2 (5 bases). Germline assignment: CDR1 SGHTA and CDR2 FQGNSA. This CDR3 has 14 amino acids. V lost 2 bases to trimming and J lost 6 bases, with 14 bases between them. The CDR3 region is CASSLLVHGSEQYF. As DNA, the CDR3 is TGTGCCAGCAGCTTATTGGTCCATGGGAGCGAGCAGTACTTC.

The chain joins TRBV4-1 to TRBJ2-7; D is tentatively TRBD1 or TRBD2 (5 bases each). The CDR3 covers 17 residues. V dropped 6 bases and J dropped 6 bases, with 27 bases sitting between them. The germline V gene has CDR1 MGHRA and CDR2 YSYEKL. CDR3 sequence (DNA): TGCGCCAGCAGTCAGACCGTAACCGGGACCCTACTGGGCGAGCAGTACTTC. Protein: CASSQTVTGTLLGEQYF.

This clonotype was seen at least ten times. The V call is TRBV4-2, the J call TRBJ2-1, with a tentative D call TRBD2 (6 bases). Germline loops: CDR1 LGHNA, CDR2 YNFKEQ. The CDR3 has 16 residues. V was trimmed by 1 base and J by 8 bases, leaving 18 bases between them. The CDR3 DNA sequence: TGTGCCAGCAGCCAAGGCGGGACGGGAGTTGGTCATGAGCAGTTCTTC. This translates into CASSQGGTGVGHEQFF.

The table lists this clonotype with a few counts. CDR3 nucleotides: TGTGCCAGTGGAGGGTCCTATGGCTACACCTTC. Its protein product is CASGGSYGYTF. The J gene is TRBJ1-2, the V gene TRBV19; no definite D call. Germline assignment: CDR1 LNHDA and CDR2 SQIVND (reference sequence). V was clipped by 8 bases and J by 4 bases, with 8 bases between them. This CDR3 is 11 amino acids long.

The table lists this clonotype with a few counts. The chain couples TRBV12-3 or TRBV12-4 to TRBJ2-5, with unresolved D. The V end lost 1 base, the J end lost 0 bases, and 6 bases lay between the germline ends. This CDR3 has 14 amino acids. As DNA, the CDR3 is TGTGCCAGCAGTTTAGATCTGAACCAAGAGACCCAGTACTTC. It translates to CASSLDLNQETQYF.

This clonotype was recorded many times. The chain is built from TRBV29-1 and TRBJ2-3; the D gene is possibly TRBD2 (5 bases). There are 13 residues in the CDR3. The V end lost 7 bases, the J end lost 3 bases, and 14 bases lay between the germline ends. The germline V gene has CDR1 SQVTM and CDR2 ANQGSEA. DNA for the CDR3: TGCAGCGCCCCCGCGGGCAGTACAGATACGCAGTATTTT. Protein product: CSAPAGSTDTQYF.

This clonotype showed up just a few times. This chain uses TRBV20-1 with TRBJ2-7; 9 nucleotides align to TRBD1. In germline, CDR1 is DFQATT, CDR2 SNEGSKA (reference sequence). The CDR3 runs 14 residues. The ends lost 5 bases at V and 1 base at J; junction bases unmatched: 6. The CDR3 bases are TGCAGTGCTTACGACAGGGGGACTTCCTACGAGCAGTACTTC. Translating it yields CSAYDRGTSYEQYF.

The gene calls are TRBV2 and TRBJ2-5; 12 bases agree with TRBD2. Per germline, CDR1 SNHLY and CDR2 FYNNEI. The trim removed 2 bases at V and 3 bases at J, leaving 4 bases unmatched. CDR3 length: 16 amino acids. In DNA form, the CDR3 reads TGTGCCAGCAGTGAATTCCTAGCGGGAGGGAAAGAGACCCAGTACTTC. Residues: CASSEFLAGGKETQYF.

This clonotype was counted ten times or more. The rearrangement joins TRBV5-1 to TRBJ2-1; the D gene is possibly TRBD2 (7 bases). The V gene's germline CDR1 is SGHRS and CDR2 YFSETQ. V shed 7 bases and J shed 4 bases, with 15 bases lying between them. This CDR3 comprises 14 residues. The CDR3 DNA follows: TGCGCCAGCCGAACCGAGGGGGGGTACAATGAGCAGTTCTTC. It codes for CASRTEGGYNEQFF.

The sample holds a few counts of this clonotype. The DNA of the CDR3 is TGCGAACCCGGGGAGACCTATGGCTACACCTTC. It is translated as CEPGETYGYTF. This sequence joins TRBV10-1 and TRBJ1-2; D is ambiguous. The CDR3 length is 11 residues. Germline V gene data show CDR1 as WNHNN and CDR2 as SYGVQD (reference sequence).

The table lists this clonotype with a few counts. In DNA form, the CDR3 reads TGTGCCAGCAGCCTACAGTACCGCACAGATACGCAGTATTTT. It codes for CASSLQYRTDTQYF. The J gene is TRBJ2-3, the V gene TRBV14; D not certain. Trimming removed 4 bases at V and 1 base at J, with 9 bases between. Germline lookup yields CDR1 SGHDN and CDR2 FVKESK. This CDR3 comprises 14 residues.

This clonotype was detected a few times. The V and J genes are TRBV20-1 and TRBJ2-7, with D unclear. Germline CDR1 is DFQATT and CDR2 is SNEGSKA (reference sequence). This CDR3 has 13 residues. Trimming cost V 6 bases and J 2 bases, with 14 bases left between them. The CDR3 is CSASPRGAYEQYF. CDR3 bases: TGCAGTGCCAGCCCTAGAGGAGCCTACGAGCAGTACTTC.

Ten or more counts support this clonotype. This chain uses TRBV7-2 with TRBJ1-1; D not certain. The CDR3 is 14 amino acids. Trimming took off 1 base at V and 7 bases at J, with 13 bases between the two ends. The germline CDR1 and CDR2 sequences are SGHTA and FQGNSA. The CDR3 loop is CASSLDSNGVEAFF. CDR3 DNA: TGTGCCAGCAGCTTAGATTCTAACGGGGTTGAAGCTTTCTTT.

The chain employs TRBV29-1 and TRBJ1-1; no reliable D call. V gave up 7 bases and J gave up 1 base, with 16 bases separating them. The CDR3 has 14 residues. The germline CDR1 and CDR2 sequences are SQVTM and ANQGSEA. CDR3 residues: CSADGQRGNTEAFF. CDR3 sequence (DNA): TGCAGCGCCGACGGTCAGAGAGGGAACACTGAAGCTTTCTTT. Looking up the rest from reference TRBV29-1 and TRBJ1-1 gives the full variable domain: SAVISQKPSRDICQRGTSLTIQCQVDSQVTMMFWYRQQPGQSLTLIATANQGSEATYESGFVIDKFPISRPNLTFSTLTVSNMSPEDSSIYLCSADGQRGNTEAFFGQGTRLTVV.

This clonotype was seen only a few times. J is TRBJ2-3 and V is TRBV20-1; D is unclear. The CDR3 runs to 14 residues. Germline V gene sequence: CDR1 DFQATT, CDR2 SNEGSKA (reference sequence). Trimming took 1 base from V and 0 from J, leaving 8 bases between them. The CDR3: CSARVGSSTDTQYF. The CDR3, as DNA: TGCAGTGCTAGAGTCGGGTCTAGCACAGATACGCAGTATTTT.

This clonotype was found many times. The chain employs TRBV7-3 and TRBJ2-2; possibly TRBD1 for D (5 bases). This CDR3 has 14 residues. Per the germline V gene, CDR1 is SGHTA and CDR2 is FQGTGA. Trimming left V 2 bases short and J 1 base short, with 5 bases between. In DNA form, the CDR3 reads TGTGCCAGCAGCTTAGACAGGAACACCGGGGAGCTGTTTTTT. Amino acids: CASSLDRNTGELFF.

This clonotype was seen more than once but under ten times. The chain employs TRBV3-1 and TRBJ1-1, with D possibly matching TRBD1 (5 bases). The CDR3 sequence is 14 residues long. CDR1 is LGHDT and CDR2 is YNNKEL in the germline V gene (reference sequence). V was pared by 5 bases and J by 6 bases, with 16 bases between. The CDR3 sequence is CASSTQALGAEAFF. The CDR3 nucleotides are TGTGCCAGCAGCACACAGGCTTTAGGCGCTGAAGCTTTCTTT.

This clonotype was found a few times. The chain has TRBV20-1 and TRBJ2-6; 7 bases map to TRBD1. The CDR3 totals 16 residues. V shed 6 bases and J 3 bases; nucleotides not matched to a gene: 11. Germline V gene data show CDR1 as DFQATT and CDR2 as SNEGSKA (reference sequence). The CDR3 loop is CSARPEGGGGANVLTF. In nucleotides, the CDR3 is TGCAGTGCCCGCCCCGAAGGGGGCGGTGGGGCCAACGTCCTGACTTTC.